Each of the 8 T cell receptor beta chains below was sequenced from the same sample in a study of T cell repertoires in cytomegalovirus infection (dated by TCRdb to between 2017 and 2020). These reads were obtained on an Illumina HiSeq 1500. TCRdb trimmed public reads at Q25 via fastp, called clones via MiXCR and kept in-frame beta chains. Each entry is one CDR3 protein sequence, shown with its most common DNA and genes. In this sample the table shows around 260,000 distinct CDR3 sequences, roughly 9% of which occur a single time. The ten largest clones capture about 15% of the sample. The sequencing sample was made of PBMCs. Every receptor here comes from a human donor in good health (CMV status not recorded). Some clones in this sample may be carry-over from other donors' samples.

This clonotype occurred many times. V is TRBV7-2 and J is TRBJ1-4, with 10 bases lining up with TRBD1. Trimming at V came to 3 bases and at J to 7 bases, leaving 2 bases not matched to a gene. The CDR3 runs 14 residues. CDR1 SGHTA and CDR2 FQGNSA come from the germline V gene. CDR3 loop: CASSLDRGSEKLFF. In DNA form, the CDR3 reads TGTGCCAGCAGCTTGGACAGGGGGAGTGAAAAACTGTTTTTT.

This clonotype was recorded at least ten times. The gene calls are TRBV7-2 and TRBJ1-2; 10 bases align to TRBD1. The V gene end was trimmed by 6 bases and the J gene end by 0 bases; junction bases not matched to a gene: 7. This CDR3 contains 16 residues. The germline CDR1 and CDR2 sequences are SGHTA and FQGNSA. CDR3 coding DNA: TGTGCCAGCAGTCCACGACAGGGGGCTTCTAACTATGGCTACACCTTC. Encoded protein: CASSPRQGASNYGYTF.

The gene calls are TRBV12-3 or TRBV12-4 and TRBJ2-3; the D is unclear. V shed 2 bases and J shed 2 bases, with 11 bases lying between them. This CDR3 is 15 amino acids long. The CDR3 loop reads CASSLSSGVTDTQYF. In DNA, the CDR3 is TGTGCCAGCAGTTTAAGTTCTGGGGTCACAGATACGCAGTATTTT.

This clonotype was recorded at least ten times. This chain links TRBV7-2 with TRBJ2-1; TRBD2 is a possible D gene (6 bases). The CDR3 length is 15 residues. V lost 6 bases, J lost 0 bases, and 12 bases lay in between. Per germline, CDR1 SGHTA and CDR2 FQGNSA. CDR3 residues: CASSFDGSSYNEQFF. The CDR3 DNA sequence: TGTGCCAGCAGTTTCGACGGGAGCTCCTACAATGAGCAGTTCTTC. The whole variable domain, filled in from reference TRBV7-2 and TRBJ2-1, reads GAGVSQSPSNKVTEKGKDVELRCDPISGHTALYWYRQSLGQGLEFLIYFQGNSAPDKSGLPSDRFSAERTGGSVSTLTIQRTQQEDSAVYLCASSFDGSSYNEQFFGPGTRLTVL.

The sample holds many counts of this clonotype. This chain joins TRBV12-3 or TRBV12-4 and TRBJ2-5, with 8 bases identical to TRBD2. V was pared by 3 bases and J by 2 bases, with 2 bases of the junction left unmatched. The CDR3 is 14 amino acids. CDR3 residues: CASSFSGGQETQYF. In DNA, the CDR3 is TGTGCCAGCAGTTTCTCGGGAGGGCAAGAGACCCAGTACTTC.

In its sample, this clonotype was seen a few times. This rearrangement joins TRBV12-3 or TRBV12-4 to TRBJ2-4; the match to TRBD1 covers 9 bases. The CDR3 has 15 residues. With V trimmed by 5 bases and J by 2 bases, 4 bases remained unmatched. CDR3 DNA: TGTGCCAGCAGTCCAACAGGGGGCTCCAAAAACATTCAGTACTTC. Translation gives CASSPTGGSKNIQYF.

The table lists this clonotype with many counts. J is TRBJ1-1 and V is TRBV20-1; D is unresolved. Trimming stripped 6 bases from V and 5 bases from J, with 7 bases between. Germline loops: CDR1 DFQATT, CDR2 SNEGSKA (reference sequence). This CDR3 spans 10 amino acids. CDR3 sequence reads: CSASGTEAFF. Here the CDR3 DNA reads TGCAGTGCCAGTGGTACTGAAGCTTTCTTT.

This clonotype was seen more than once but under ten times. V and J are TRBV20-1 and TRBJ2-7; no firm D call. Germline V gene sequence: CDR1 DFQATT, CDR2 SNEGSKA (reference sequence). V lost 2 bases and J 2 bases, leaving 10 bases between the germline ends. This CDR3 has 13 residues. CDR3 sequence (DNA): TGCAGTGCTAGAAACTTACCCCCCTACGAGCAGTACTTC. Its protein is CSARNLPPYEQYF.